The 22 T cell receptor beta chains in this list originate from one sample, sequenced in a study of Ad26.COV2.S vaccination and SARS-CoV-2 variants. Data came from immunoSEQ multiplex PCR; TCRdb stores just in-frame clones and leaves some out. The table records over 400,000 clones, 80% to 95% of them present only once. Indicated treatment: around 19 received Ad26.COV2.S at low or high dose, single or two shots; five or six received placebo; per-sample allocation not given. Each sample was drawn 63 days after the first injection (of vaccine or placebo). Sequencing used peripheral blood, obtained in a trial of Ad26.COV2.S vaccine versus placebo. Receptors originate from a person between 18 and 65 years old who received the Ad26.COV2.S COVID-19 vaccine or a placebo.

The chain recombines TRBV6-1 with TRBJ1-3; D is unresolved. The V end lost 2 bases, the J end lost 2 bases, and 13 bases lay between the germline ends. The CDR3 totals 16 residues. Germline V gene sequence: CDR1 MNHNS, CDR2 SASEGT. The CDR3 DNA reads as TGTGCCAGCAGTGAAAATGGTTTCTCCCCTGGAAACACCATATATTTT. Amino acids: CASSENGFSPGNTIYF.

The CDR3 here is CASSQGTGGPGSSYNEQFF. The CDR3 DNA reads TGCGCCAGCAGCCAGGGGACAGGGGGTCCAGGGAGCTCCTACAATGAGCAGTTCTTC. This sequence joins TRBV4-3 and TRBJ2-1; 11 bases agree with TRBD1. The CDR3 consists of 19 residues. CDR1 LGHNA and CDR2 YSLEER come from the germline V gene. The V gene end was trimmed by 3 bases and the J gene end by 0 bases; junction bases not matched to a gene: 10.

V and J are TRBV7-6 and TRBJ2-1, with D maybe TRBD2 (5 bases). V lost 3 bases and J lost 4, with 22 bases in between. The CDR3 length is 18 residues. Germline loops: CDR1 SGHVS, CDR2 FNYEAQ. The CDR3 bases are TGTGCCAGCAGCTTGGGTCCCCCGGAGGTTCCCAGATACAATGAGCAGTTCTTC. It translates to CASSLGPPEVPRYNEQFF. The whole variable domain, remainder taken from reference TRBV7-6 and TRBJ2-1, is GAGVSQSPRYKVTKRGQDVALRCDPISGHVSLYWYRQALGQGPEFLTYFNYEAQQDKSGLPNDRFSAERPEGSISTLTIQRTEQRDSAMYRCASSLGPPEVPRYNEQFFGPGTRLTVL.

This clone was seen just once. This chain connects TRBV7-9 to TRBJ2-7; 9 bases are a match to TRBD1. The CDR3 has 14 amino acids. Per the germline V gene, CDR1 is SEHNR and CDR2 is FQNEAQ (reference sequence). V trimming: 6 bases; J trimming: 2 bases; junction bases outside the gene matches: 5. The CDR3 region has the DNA TGTGCCAGCAGAACGACAGGGGGAACCTACGAGCAGTACTTC. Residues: CASRTTGGTYEQYF.

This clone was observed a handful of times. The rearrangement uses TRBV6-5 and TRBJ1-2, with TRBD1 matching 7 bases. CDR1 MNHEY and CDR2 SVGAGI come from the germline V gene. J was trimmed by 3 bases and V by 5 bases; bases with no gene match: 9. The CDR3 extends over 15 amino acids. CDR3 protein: CASSTGQTRDYGYTF. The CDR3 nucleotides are TGTGCCAGCAGTACGGGACAGACGAGGGACTATGGCTACACCTTC.

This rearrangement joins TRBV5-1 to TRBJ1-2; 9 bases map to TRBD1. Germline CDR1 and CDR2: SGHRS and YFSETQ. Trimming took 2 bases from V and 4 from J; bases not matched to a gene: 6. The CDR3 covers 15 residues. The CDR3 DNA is TGCGCCAGCAGCTTCCGGGACAGGGACGGCTATGGCTACACCTTC. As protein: CASSFRDRDGYGYTF.

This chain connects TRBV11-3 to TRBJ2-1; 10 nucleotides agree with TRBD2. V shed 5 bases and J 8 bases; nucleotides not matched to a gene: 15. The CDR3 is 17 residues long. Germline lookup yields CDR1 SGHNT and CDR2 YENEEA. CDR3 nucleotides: TGTGCCAGCAGCCCCCCGAAAAGCGGGGGGGCAGGTGATGAGCAGTTCTTC. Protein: CASSPPKSGGAGDEQFF.

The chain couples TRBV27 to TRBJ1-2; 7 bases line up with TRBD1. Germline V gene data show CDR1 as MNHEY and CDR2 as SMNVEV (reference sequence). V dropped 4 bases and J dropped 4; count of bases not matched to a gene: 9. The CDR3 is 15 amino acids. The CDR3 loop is CASSYVGGGVYGYTF. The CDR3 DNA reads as TGTGCCAGCAGTTATGTGGGAGGGGGCGTCTATGGCTACACCTTC.

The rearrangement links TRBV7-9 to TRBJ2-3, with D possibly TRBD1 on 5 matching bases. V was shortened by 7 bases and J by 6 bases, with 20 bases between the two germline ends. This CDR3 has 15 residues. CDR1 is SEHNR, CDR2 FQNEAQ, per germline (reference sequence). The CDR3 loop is CASKKGSPSGDTQYF. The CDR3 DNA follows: TGTGCCAGCAAAAAGGGGTCTCCTTCCGGCGATACGCAGTATTTT.

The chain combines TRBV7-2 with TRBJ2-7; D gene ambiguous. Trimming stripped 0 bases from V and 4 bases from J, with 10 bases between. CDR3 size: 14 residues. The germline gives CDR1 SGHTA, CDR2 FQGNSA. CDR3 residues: CASSLAAEQYEQYF. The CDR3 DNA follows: TGTGCCAGCAGCTTAGCTGCGGAACAATACGAGCAGTACTTC.

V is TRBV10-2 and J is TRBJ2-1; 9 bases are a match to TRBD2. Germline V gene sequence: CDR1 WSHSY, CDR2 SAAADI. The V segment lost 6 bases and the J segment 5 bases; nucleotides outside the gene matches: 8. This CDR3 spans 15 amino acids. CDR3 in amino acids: CASRTSGARNNEQFF. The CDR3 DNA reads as TGCGCCAGCAGGACTAGCGGTGCCCGAAACAATGAGCAGTTCTTC.

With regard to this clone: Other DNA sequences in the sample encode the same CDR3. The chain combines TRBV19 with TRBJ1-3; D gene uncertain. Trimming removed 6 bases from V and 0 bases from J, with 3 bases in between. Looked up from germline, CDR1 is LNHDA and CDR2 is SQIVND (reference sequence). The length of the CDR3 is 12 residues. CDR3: CASSPSGNTIYF. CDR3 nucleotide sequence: TGTGCCAGTAGCCCCTCTGGAAACACCATATATTTT.

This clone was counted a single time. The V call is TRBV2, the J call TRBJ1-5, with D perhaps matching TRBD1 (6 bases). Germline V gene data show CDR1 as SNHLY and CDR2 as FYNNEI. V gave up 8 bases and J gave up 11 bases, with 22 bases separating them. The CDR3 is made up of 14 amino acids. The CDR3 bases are TGTGCCAGCGAGCGGGGGGGCCGAAACGGGGCCCAGCATTTT. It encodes CASERGGRNGAQHF.

CDR3 loop: CASSFTGSYEQYF. DNA of the CDR3: TGTGCCAGCAGCTTTACGGGTTCCTACGAGCAGTACTTC. V usage is TRBV5-4 and J usage is TRBJ2-7; D not certain. Germline V gene data show CDR1 as SGHNT and CDR2 as YYREEE (reference sequence). This CDR3 comprises 13 residues. Between the trimmed V and J ends, which lost 2 bases and 1 base, there was a span of 7 bases.

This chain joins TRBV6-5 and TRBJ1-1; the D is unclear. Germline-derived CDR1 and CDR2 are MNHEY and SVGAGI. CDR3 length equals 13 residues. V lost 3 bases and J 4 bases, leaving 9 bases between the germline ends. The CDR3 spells CASSYTGATEAFF. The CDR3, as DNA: TGTGCCAGCAGTTATACGGGTGCCACTGAAGCTTTCTTT.

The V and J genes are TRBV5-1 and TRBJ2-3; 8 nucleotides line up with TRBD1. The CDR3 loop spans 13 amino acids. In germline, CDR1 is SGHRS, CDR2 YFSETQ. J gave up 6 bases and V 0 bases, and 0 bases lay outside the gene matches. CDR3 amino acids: CASSLGTGDTQYF. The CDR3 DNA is TGCGCCAGCAGCTTGGGGACAGGGGATACGCAGTATTTT. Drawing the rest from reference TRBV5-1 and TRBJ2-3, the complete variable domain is KAGVTQTPRYLIKTRGQQVTLSCSPISGHRSVSWYQQTPGQGLQFLFEYFSETQRNKGNFPGRFSGRQFSNSRSEMNVSTLELGDSALYLCASSLGTGDTQYFGPGTRLTVL.

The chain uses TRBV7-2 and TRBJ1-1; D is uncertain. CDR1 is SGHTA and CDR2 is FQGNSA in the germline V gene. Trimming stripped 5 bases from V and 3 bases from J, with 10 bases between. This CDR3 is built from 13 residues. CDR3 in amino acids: CASSLTSDTEAFF. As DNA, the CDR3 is TGTGCCAGCAGCCTCACCAGCGACACTGAAGCTTTCTTT. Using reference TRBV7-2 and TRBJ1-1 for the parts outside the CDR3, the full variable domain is GAGVSQSPSNKVTEKGKDVELRCDPISGHTALYWYRQSLGQGLEFLIYFQGNSAPDKSGLPSDRFSAERTGGSVSTLTIQRTQQEDSAVYLCASSLTSDTEAFFGQGTRLTVV.

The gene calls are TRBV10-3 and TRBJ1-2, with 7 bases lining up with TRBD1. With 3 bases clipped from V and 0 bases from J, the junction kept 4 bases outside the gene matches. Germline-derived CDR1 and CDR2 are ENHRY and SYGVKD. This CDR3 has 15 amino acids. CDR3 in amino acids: CAISDWTGANYGYTF. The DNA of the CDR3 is TGTGCCATCAGTGACTGGACAGGAGCTAACTATGGCTACACCTTC.

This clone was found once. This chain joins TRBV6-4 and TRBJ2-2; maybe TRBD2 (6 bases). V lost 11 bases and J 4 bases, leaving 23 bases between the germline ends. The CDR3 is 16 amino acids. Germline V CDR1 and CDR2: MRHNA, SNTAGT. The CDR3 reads CAREGGEVAVTGELFF. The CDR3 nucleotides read TGTGCCCGGGAAGGTGGGGAAGTAGCGGTCACCGGGGAGCTGTTTTTT.

In DNA form, the CDR3 reads TGTGCCAGCAGTTACGGATACAATGAGCAGTTCTTC. Translating gives CASSYGYNEQFF. The chain has TRBV6-2 or TRBV6-3 and TRBJ2-1; D not certain. Germline CDR1 and CDR2: MNHEY and SVGEGT. This CDR3 has 12 amino acids. V was cut by 2 bases and J by 4 bases, with 3 bases left in between.

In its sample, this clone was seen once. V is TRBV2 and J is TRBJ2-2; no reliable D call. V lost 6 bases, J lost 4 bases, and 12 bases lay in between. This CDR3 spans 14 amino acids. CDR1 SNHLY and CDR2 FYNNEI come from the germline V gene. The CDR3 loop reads CASRSHSSTGELFF. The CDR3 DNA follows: TGTGCCAGCAGGTCCCACAGCAGCACCGGGGAGCTGTTTTTT.

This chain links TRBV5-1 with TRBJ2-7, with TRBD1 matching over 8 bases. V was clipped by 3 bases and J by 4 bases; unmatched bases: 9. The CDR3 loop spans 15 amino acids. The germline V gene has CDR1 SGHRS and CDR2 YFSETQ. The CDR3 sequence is CASSSAGGSAYEQYF. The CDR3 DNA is TGCGCCAGCAGCTCCGCAGGGGGCAGTGCATACGAGCAGTACTTC. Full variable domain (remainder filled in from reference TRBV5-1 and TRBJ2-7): KAGVTQTPRYLIKTRGQQVTLSCSPISGHRSVSWYQQTPGQGLQFLFEYFSETQRNKGNFPGRFSGRQFSNSRSEMNVSTLELGDSALYLCASSSAGGSAYEQYFGPGTRLTVT.